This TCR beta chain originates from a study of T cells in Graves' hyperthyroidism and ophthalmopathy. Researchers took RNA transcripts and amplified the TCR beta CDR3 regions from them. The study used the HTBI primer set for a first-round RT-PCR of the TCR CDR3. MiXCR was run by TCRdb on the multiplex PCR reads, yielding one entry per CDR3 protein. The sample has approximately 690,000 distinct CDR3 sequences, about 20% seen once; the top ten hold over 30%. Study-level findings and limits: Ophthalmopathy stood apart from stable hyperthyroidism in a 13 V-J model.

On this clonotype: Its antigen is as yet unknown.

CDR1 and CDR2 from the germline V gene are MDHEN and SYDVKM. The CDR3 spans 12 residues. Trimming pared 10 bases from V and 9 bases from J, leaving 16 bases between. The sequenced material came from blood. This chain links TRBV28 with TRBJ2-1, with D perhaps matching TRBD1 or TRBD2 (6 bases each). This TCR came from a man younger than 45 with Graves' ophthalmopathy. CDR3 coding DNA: TGTGCCATCCGCCCTGGGGGGCGTGAGCAGTTCTTC. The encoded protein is CAIRPGGREQFF.